The clone carrying this T cell receptor beta chain was recorded only once. Its specificity is not known. These data originate in a study of glioma-infiltrating T cells after dendritic cell vaccination. Study-level points and caveats: No direct clonality-survival link was found; a diverse polyclonal response may matter.

Time point here: after dendritic cell vaccination, including at tumor progression/relapse. Produced via immunoSEQ multiplex PCR; TCRdb's table is partial and in-frame only. This repertoire shows about 24,000 clones, roughly 86% found once; its top ten account for less than 3%. CDR1 is MNHEY, CDR2 SMNVEV, per germline (reference sequence). V shed 6 bases and J shed 3 bases, with 16 bases lying between them. CDR3 size: 15 residues. The source was blood, collected after dendritic cell vaccination. The rearrangement joins TRBV27 to TRBJ2-3; the D gene is possibly TRBD1 (8 bases). The sequence was collected from a human donor with glioblastoma. CDR3 nucleotides: TGTGCCAGCAGATATACAGGGGGGGGGACAGATACGCAGTATTTT. Its protein is CASRYTGGGTDTQYF.